The next 23 T cell receptor beta chains were all read from a single sample in a study of T cell changes during pregnancy in multiple sclerosis. Sequencing was performed with immunoSEQ multiplex PCR; in TCRdb, only in-frame clones are kept and a portion is missing. The table has about 110,000 clones, 85% to 95% seen once. Sequencing was performed on peripheral blood, taken in the third trimester of pregnancy. The receptors originated from a female donor in good health, enrolled as a control in a pregnancy study.

The rearrangement links TRBV18 to TRBJ1-1; TRBD1 agrees at 11 bases. Losses at the gene ends were 1 base for V and 6 bases for J; bases not matched to a gene: 4. CDR1 and CDR2 from the germline V gene are KGHSH and LQKENI. This CDR3 spans 15 amino acids. The CDR3 bases are TGTGCCAGCTCACCACGGGGACAGGGGGATGCTGAAGCTTTCTTT. Translation gives CASSPRGQGDAEAFF. Together with reference TRBV18 and TRBJ1-1, the CDR3 gives the full variable domain: NAGVMQNPRHLVRRRGQEARLRCSPMKGHSHVYWYRQLPEEGLKFMVYLQKENIIDESGMPKERFSAEFPKEGPSILRIQQVVRGDSAAYFCASSPRGQGDAEAFFGQGTRLTVV.

The V and J genes are TRBV18 and TRBJ1-6, with 8 bases aligning to TRBD1. J was trimmed by 6 bases and V by 4 bases; bases with no gene match: 5. This CDR3 is built from 15 residues. Germline V gene sequence: CDR1 KGHSH, CDR2 LQKENI. CDR3 DNA: TGTGCCAGCTCACTTTCGACAGGGGCTAATTCACCCCTCCACTTT. Residues: CASSLSTGANSPLHF.

This clone has only one observation. The chain joins TRBV9 to TRBJ1-1, with D perhaps matching TRBD1 (6 bases). The CDR3 is 14 amino acids. Deletions cut 6 bases from V and 3 bases from J, with 15 bases between. Germline V gene lookup returns CDR1 SGDLS and CDR2 YYNGEE. CDR3 region: CASTKRGIDTEAFF. CDR3 sequence (DNA): TGTGCCAGCACCAAAAGGGGGATTGACACTGAAGCTTTCTTT. Filled out from reference TRBV9 and TRBJ1-1, the complete variable domain reads DSGVTQTPKHLITATGQRVTLRCSPRSGDLSVYWYQQSLDQGLQFLIQYYNGEERAKGNILERFSAQQFPDLHSELNLSSLELGDSALYFCASTKRGIDTEAFFGQGTRLTVV.

This chain uses TRBV5-1 with TRBJ1-1, with D perhaps TRBD1 (5 bases). V was pared by 0 bases and J by 5 bases, with 11 bases between. The CDR3 is made up of 14 amino acids. Per the germline V gene, CDR1 is SGHRS and CDR2 is YFSETQ. For the CDR3, the DNA is TGCGCCAGCAGCTTGGCTGGGGCGGAGACTGAAGCTTTCTTT. Translated: CASSLAGAETEAFF.

The V and J genes are TRBV15 and TRBJ2-5; TRBD2 agrees at 10 bases. From germline, CDR1 is LNHNV and CDR2 YYDKDF (reference sequence). Germline trimming cut 5 bases from V and 2 bases from J; bases unmatched to any gene: 5. The CDR3 loop spans 15 amino acids. The CDR3 spells CATSRGLAEQETQYF. In DNA, the CDR3 is TGTGCCACCAGCCGAGGACTAGCGGAACAAGAGACCCAGTACTTC.

The rearrangement joins TRBV25-1 to TRBJ1-1; 8 bases align to TRBD1. With V trimmed by 2 bases and J by 1 base, 3 bases remained unmatched. The CDR3 covers 15 residues. Germline V gene lookup returns CDR1 MGHDK and CDR2 SYGVNS. The CDR3 bases are TGTGCCAGCAGTGAAGCCGGACAGGGGAACACTGAAGCTTTCTTT. Its protein product is CASSEAGQGNTEAFF.

This clone was seen only once. The J gene is TRBJ2-2, the V gene TRBV14, with 7 bases aligning to TRBD1. Germline CDR1 is SGHDN and CDR2 is FVKESK. Trimming cost V 5 bases and J 5 bases; bases outside gene matches: 14. The CDR3 has 17 residues. CDR3 coding DNA: TGTGCCAGCAGCAATTACTTGACAGGGTTAGGAACCGGGGAGCTGTTTTTT. Translated: CASSNYLTGLGTGELFF.

This chain connects TRBV7-2 to TRBJ2-2; tentative D call: TRBD2 (5 bases). The CDR3 totals 15 residues. V was pared by 2 bases and J by 5 bases, with 12 bases between. Per the germline V gene, CDR1 is SGHTA and CDR2 is FQGNSA. For the CDR3, the DNA is TGTGCCAGCAGCTTAAAGATCGGGGAAACCGGGGAGCTGTTTTTT. It translates to CASSLKIGETGELFF.

J is TRBJ1-1 and V is TRBV5-5; perhaps TRBD1 as D (5 bases). Germline V gene data show CDR1 as SGHKS and CDR2 as YYEKEE (reference sequence). Trimming removed 4 bases from V and 2 bases from J, with 9 bases in between. This CDR3 comprises 13 residues. In DNA form, the CDR3 reads TGTGCCAGCAGCCTCGACAGTAACACTGAAGCTTTCTTT. Amino acid sequence: CASSLDSNTEAFF.

The CDR3 region is CASSQGTGVVEAFF. The CDR3 coding sequence is TGCGCCAGCAGCCAAGGGACAGGGGTAGTTGAAGCTTTCTTT. The V and J genes are TRBV4-3 and TRBJ1-1; 9 nucleotides line up with TRBD1. V lost 1 base, J lost 7 bases, and 4 bases stayed unmatched. CDR3 length: 14 amino acids. Germline-derived CDR1 and CDR2 are LGHNA and YSLEER.

The chain uses TRBV30 and TRBJ1-2; TRBD1 is a possible D gene (6 bases). Trimming took off 2 bases at V and 8 bases at J, with 15 bases between the two ends. Germline V gene data show CDR1 as GTSNPN and CDR2 as SVGIG (reference sequence). CDR3 length: 13 residues. The CDR3 here is CAWSPGQFNGYTF. The CDR3 DNA follows: TGTGCCTGGAGTCCTGGACAGTTCAACGGCTACACCTTC.

With regard to this clone: The sample contains more than one DNA sequence encoding this CDR3. The chain links TRBV9 to TRBJ2-5, with TRBD2 matching over 9 bases. The CDR3 is 15 amino acids. Trimming cost V 0 bases and J 1 base; bases outside gene matches: 1. Germline V lookup: CDR1 SGDLS, CDR2 YYNGEE. CDR3 bases: TGTGCCAGCAGCGTAGGTAGCGGGGGCCAAGAGACCCAGTACTTC. It codes for CASSVGSGGQETQYF.

The chain recombines TRBV5-1 with TRBJ1-1, with 11 bases identical to TRBD1. This CDR3 region has 13 residues. Trimming cost V 3 bases and J 7 bases; bases outside gene matches: 2. Looked up from germline, CDR1 is SGHRS and CDR2 is YFSETQ. This CDR3 is CASSSGTGGEAFF. CDR3 nucleotides: TGCGCCAGCAGCTCCGGGACAGGGGGTGAAGCTTTCTTT.

The V call is TRBV10-2, the J call TRBJ2-5; D perhaps matches TRBD2 (6 bases). The CDR3 has 14 amino acids. V lost 4 bases and J 2 bases, leaving 11 bases between the germline ends. Germline V CDR1 and CDR2: WSHSY, SAAADI. CDR3 sequence reads: CASSGGGPQETQYF. In DNA form, the CDR3 reads TGCGCCAGCAGTGGAGGAGGGCCTCAAGAGACCCAGTACTTC.

V usage is TRBV9 and J usage is TRBJ1-2; 7 nucleotides agree with TRBD1. Germline V CDR1 and CDR2: SGDLS, YYNGEE. Losses at the gene ends were 0 bases for V and 8 bases for J; bases not matched to a gene: 7. CDR3 length: 14 residues. CDR3 amino acids: CASSVGDSLGGYTF. The CDR3 nucleotides read TGTGCCAGCAGCGTAGGGGACAGTCTAGGGGGCTACACCTTC.

The rearrangement links TRBV6-5 to TRBJ2-5; D might be TRBD1 (7 bases). Germline V gene sequence: CDR1 MNHEY, CDR2 SVGAGI. This CDR3 has 15 amino acids. V was cut by 0 bases and J by 5 bases, with 13 bases left in between. The CDR3 nucleotides are TGTGCCAGCAGTTACTCTTTGGAGGGGGCTGAGACCCAGTACTTC. Its translation: CASSYSLEGAETQYF.

This clone occurred once. This sequence joins TRBV6-1 and TRBJ1-4; a weak D match, TRBD1 (5 bases). Deletions cut 0 bases from V and 3 bases from J, with 17 bases between. Germline values: CDR1 MNHNS, CDR2 SASEGT. The CDR3 sequence is 18 residues long. The CDR3 spells CASSEAIYGGGANEKLFF. CDR3 DNA: TGTGCCAGCAGTGAAGCCATTTACGGGGGAGGGGCTAATGAAAAACTGTTTTTT.

The chain uses TRBV6-1 and TRBJ2-3, with 8 bases aligning to TRBD1. The CDR3 is 15 residues long. Germline V gene sequence: CDR1 MNHNS, CDR2 SASEGT. V was pared by 6 bases and J by 0 bases, with 5 bases of the junction left unmatched. The CDR3 here is CASRTDRASTDTQYF. As DNA, the CDR3 is TGTGCCAGCAGGACGGACAGGGCTAGCACAGATACGCAGTATTTT.

The chain is built from TRBV5-1 and TRBJ2-1; D is possibly TRBD1 (5 bases). The V gene's germline CDR1 is SGHRS and CDR2 YFSETQ. V shed 0 bases and J shed 7 bases, with 8 bases lying between them. This CDR3 has 13 residues. As DNA, the CDR3 is TGCGCCAGCAGCTTGGAAGGGGCGAATGAGCAGTTCTTC. Protein product: CASSLEGANEQFF.

The CDR3, as DNA: TGCGCCAGCAGCCAAGCCACAGGGGGGCTATACGAGCAGTACTTC. This codes for CASSQATGGLYEQYF. This chain connects TRBV4-1 to TRBJ2-7; 8 positions agree with TRBD1. Germline assignment: CDR1 MGHRA and CDR2 YSYEKL. The trim removed 1 base at V and 4 bases at J, leaving 6 bases unmatched. CDR3 length: 15 amino acids.

The chain employs TRBV9 and TRBJ1-4; 7 bases line up with TRBD1. Looked up from germline, CDR1 is SGDLS and CDR2 is YYNGEE. Trimming took 0 bases from V and 2 from J; bases not matched to a gene: 4. This CDR3 contains 16 residues. The CDR3 loop is CASSVERGGTNEKLFF. CDR3 DNA: TGTGCCAGCAGCGTAGAAAGAGGGGGCACTAATGAAAAACTGTTTTTT.

The chain is built from TRBV30 and TRBJ1-5, with 7 bases lining up with TRBD1. V shed 1 base and J 0 bases; nucleotides not matched to a gene: 9. Germline values: CDR1 GTSNPN, CDR2 SVGIG (reference sequence). This CDR3 comprises 17 residues. Here the CDR3 DNA reads TGTGCCTGGAGTGGAGACAGGGAACTCTATAGCAATCAGCCCCAGCATTTT. Amino acids: CAWSGDRELYSNQPQHF.

In nucleotides, the CDR3 is TGCGCCAGCAGCCGCCCCGGGAGCACAGATACGCAGTATTTT. Encoded protein: CASSRPGSTDTQYF. V gene TRBV5-1 combines with J gene TRBJ2-3; D not resolved. The CDR3 spans 14 residues. CDR1 SGHRS and CDR2 YFSETQ come from the germline V gene. The germline V and J ends were trimmed by 4 bases and 0 bases, with 9 bases remaining between them.